The clone carrying this T cell receptor beta chain was counted only a few times. TCRdb called the 5' RACE reads again in MiXCR, with one record for every CDR3 protein. The sample lists 25,000 to 35,000 distinct CDR3 sequences, over 5% occurring once. Trimming stripped 0 bases from V and 0 bases from J, with 12 bases between. This CDR3 has 18 residues. CDR1 is MGHRA, CDR2 YSYEKL, per germline. This sample was included in a study of T cells after yellow fever vaccination. Study results and limitations: Few clonotypes appeared in both CD4 and CD8 compartments.

The source is a man aged 25-45 years who received the YFV17D yellow fever vaccine. This sequence joins TRBV4-1 and TRBJ1-6; D unresolved. This specimen was PBMCs, either bulk or a sorted T-cell subset (CD4+, CD8+, memory, or dextramer-sorted; not recorded which), taken on the day of the yellow fever booster vaccination. CDR3: CASSQDWPPDSYNSPLHF. CDR3 DNA sequence: TGCGCCAGCAGCCAAGATTGGCCTCCGGACTCCTATAATTCACCCCTCCACTTT.